A selection of T cell receptor beta chains follows, all from one sample in a study of T cells in Graves' hyperthyroidism and ophthalmopathy. TCRdb fed the multiplex PCR reads into MiXCR, producing one record per CDR3 protein. The sample shows hundreds of thousands of distinct CDR3 sequences, over 11% of them seen only once. Source material: blood. These receptor sequences come from a young woman with Graves' hyperthyroidism that later progressed to Graves' ophthalmopathy. The CDR3 runs from the conserved cysteine through the conserved F or W. Each record gives: D gene, J gene, clone size, V gene, CDR3 length, CDR3 protein. A D gene is named only where the DNA matches it firmly. Not all rows give a size; the values are once, few, many and, for expanded clones, a class.

TRBD1	TRBJ1-4	many	TRBV19	13	CASSYRGLEKLFF
.	TRBJ1-1	few	TRBV6-2/TRBV6-3	15	CASSLPGASNTEAFF
.	TRBJ1-5	many	TRBV19	15	CASSTGENSNQPQHF
.	TRBJ2-1	.	TRBV9	16	CASSPYSGDPYNEQFF
.	TRBJ2-7	.	TRBV6-1	15	CASSPWTVYTYEQYF
.	TRBJ1-1	.	TRBV20-1	13	CSVTWGTNTEAFF
.	TRBJ1-1	many	TRBV20-1	14	CSARDRGSSTEAFF
.	TRBJ1-2	few	TRBV4-1	15	CASSQTGGANYGYTF
TRBD2	TRBJ2-1	many	TRBV12-5	17	CASGLELTSGSSNEQFF
.	TRBJ2-1	many	TRBV20-1	13	CSATRQSRYEQFF
TRBD2	TRBJ2-1	.	TRBV9	18	CASSGVAEGLAPRNEQFF
.	TRBJ1-2	many	TRBV19	15	CASSHPGISNYGYTF
.	TRBJ2-7	.	TRBV6-2/TRBV6-3	14	CASGGLPTSTEQYF
TRBD1	TRBJ1-1	many	TRBV10-2	12	CASSGVTGEAFF
.	TRBJ2-1	.	TRBV6-2/TRBV6-3	12	CASGDFRDEQFF
.	TRBJ2-1	many	TRBV29-1	13	CSVEEDTYNEQFF
TRBD1	TRBJ1-1	many	TRBV5-1	14	CASRAGQANTEAFF
.	TRBJ2-2	many	TRBV11-2	17	CASSFILRTPNTGELFF
.	TRBJ1-4	many	TRBV2	15	CASSLSEATNEKLFF
TRBD2	TRBJ2-2	.	TRBV24-1	17	CATSDSSGSRDTGELFF